This is a list of T cell receptor beta chains from one sample in a study of cytomegalovirus exposure and HLA in healthy donors. Sequenced by immunoSEQ multiplex PCR; TCRdb stores in-frame clones only, minus some. The table includes under 130,000 clones, 80% detected once. The specimen was PBMCs. The receptors here all came from a man aged 25 to 40 in good health and CMV-seropositive. Each CDR3 is given with its conserved first and last residue. The D gene is left open where the match is weak. Some rows mark clone size as missing; the rest say once, few, many or name a class of expanded clone.

v_call	d_call	j_call	clone_size	cdr3_aa	cdr3_nt
TRBV19	TRBD1	TRBJ2-7	-	CASSRQGATYEQYF	TGTGCCAGTAGCAGACAGGGAGCAACCTACGAGCAGTACTTC
TRBV14	TRBD1	TRBJ2-5	-	CASSLLGQGQETQYF	TGTGCCAGCAGCCTTCTCGGACAGGGACAAGAGACCCAGTACTTC
TRBV6-5	-	TRBJ1-2	-	CASSWGTPRAGYTF	TGTGCCAGCAGTTGGGGGACACCTCGAGCCGGCTACACCTTC
TRBV5-4	TRBD1	TRBJ1-2	-	CASSLVTGGVYGYTF	TGTGCCAGCAGCTTAGTTACAGGGGGGGTCTATGGCTACACCTTC
TRBV4-3	TRBD1	TRBJ2-7	-	CASSPGQGGAYEQYF	TGCGCCAGCAGCCCCGGACAGGGGGGGGCCTACGAGCAGTACTTC
TRBV27	TRBD2	TRBJ2-1	-	CASSLRRWLAGAQMLDEQFF	TGTGCCAGCAGTTTAAGGCGTTGGCTAGCGGGGGCCCAGATGTTGGATGAGCAGTTCTTC
TRBV5-1	-	TRBJ2-1	-	CASSLRGDEQFF	TGCGCCAGCAGCCTCAGGGGAGATGAGCAGTTCTTC
TRBV6-5	TRBD1	TRBJ1-6	once	CASSYRLNRGNSPLHF	TGTGCCAGCAGTTACAGACTAAACAGGGGGAATTCACCCCTCCACTTT
TRBV2	-	TRBJ2-1	-	CASSEVVDSYYNEQFF	TGTGCCAGCAGTGAAGTAGTGGACAGCTATTACAATGAGCAGTTCTTC
TRBV2	TRBD1	TRBJ2-7	-	CASSRDRGFYEQYF	TGTGCCAGCAGCCGGGACAGGGGTTTTTACGAGCAGTACTTC
TRBV10-3	TRBD1	TRBJ1-4	-	CAISESNVGTALF	TGTGCCATCAGTGAGTCGAATGTGGGGACAGCCCTTTTT
TRBV5-5	TRBD1	TRBJ2-1	-	CASSLGVDRAYNEQFF	TGTGCCAGCAGCTTAGGGGTAGACAGGGCATACAATGAGCAGTTCTTC
TRBV6-5	-	TRBJ1-1	-	CASSKGGGHTEAFF	TGTGCCAGCAGTAAGGGAGGTGGGCACACTGAAGCTTTCTTT
TRBV2	TRBD2	TRBJ2-3	once	CATRIGGGAGDTQYF	TGTGCCACCCGAATCGGCGGGGGGGCTGGAGATACGCAGTATTTT
TRBV18	-	TRBJ2-7	-	CASSPPSRGYEQYF	TGTGCCAGCTCACCGCCTTCGCGGGGCTACGAGCAGTACTTC
TRBV5-8	TRBD2	TRBJ2-1	few	CASSRQLLAGGLSEQFF	TGTGCCAGCAGCCGCCAATTACTAGCGGGGGGGCTAAGTGAGCAGTTCTTC
TRBV7-9	TRBD1	TRBJ1-1	-	CASSLFGQGARGTEAFF	TGTGCCAGCAGCTTATTCGGACAGGGGGCGAGGGGCACTGAAGCTTTCTTT
TRBV6-4	-	TRBJ1-1	-	CASRAGNSGTEAFF	TGTGCCAGCAGAGCAGGGAATAGTGGAACGGAAGCTTTCTTT
TRBV27	-	TRBJ1-1	-	CASMPVPNTEAFF	TGTGCCAGCATGCCGGTCCCGAACACTGAAGCTTTCTTT
TRBV2	-	TRBJ2-5	-	CASGEETQYF	TGTGCCAGCGGAGAAGAGACCCAGTACTTC
TRBV7-9	-	TRBJ2-7	medium-sized	CASSLGGDYEQYF	TGTGCCAGCAGCTTGGGGGGAGATTACGAGCAGTACTTC
TRBV5-1	TRBD1	TRBJ1-2	-	CASSFTGGKDGYTF	TGCGCCAGCAGCTTTACAGGGGGTAAGGATGGCTACACCTTC
TRBV10-3	-	TRBJ1-5	once	CAISDTANQPQHF	TGTGCCATCAGTGACACCGCGAATCAGCCCCAGCATTTT
TRBV30	-	TRBJ1-2	-	CASTTSGGIGYGYTF	TGTGCCTCCACAACCAGCGGGGGAATAGGCTATGGCTACACCTTC
TRBV11-2	-	TRBJ2-3	-	CASRKGLADTQYF	TGTGCCAGCAGGAAGGGACTCGCCGATACGCAGTATTTT
TRBV5-1	-	TRBJ2-1	few	CASSLLSGFPNEQFF	TGCGCCAGCAGCTTGCTTAGCGGATTCCCCAATGAGCAGTTCTTC
TRBV30	TRBD1	TRBJ1-2	-	CAWSAPWTGGVYGYTF	TGTGCCTGGAGTGCTCCGTGGACAGGGGGAGTCTATGGCTACACCTTC
TRBV6-5	TRBD1	TRBJ2-3	once	CASSQTGGIGDTQYF	TGTGCCAGCAGCCAAACAGGGGGCATAGGAGATACGCAGTATTTT
TRBV5-1	TRBD2	TRBJ2-5	-	CASSSSSGSGGPQETQYF	TGCGCCAGCAGCTCCTCCTCAGGAAGCGGGGGACCTCAAGAGACCCAGTACTTC
TRBV29-1	-	TRBJ1-2	-	CSVGQPYGYTF	TGCAGCGTTGGACAACCCTATGGCTACACCTTC
TRBV4-1	TRBD2	TRBJ2-1	few	CASRPGLAGNNEQFF	TGCGCCAGCAGGCCCGGACTAGCGGGGAATAATGAGCAGTTCTTC
TRBV13	TRBD1	TRBJ2-7	-	CASSFAGTGVYEQYF	TGTGCCAGCAGCTTTGCTGGGACAGGAGTTTACGAGCAGTACTTC
TRBV6-5	-	TRBJ2-1	few	CASRAEGPYNEQFF	TGTGCCAGCAGAGCGGAGGGTCCCTACAATGAGCAGTTCTTC
TRBV4-3	TRBD1	TRBJ1-5	-	CASSPRTGSQPQHF	TGCGCCAGCAGCCCAAGGACAGGGAGTCAGCCCCAGCATTTT
TRBV4-3	TRBD1	TRBJ1-5	-	CASSLRTGGSQPQHF	TGCGCCAGCAGCCTCCGGACAGGGGGCAGCCAGCCCCAGCATTTT
TRBV5-1	-	TRBJ2-1	-	CASSLGQGSYNEQFF	TGCGCCAGCAGCTTGGGTCAGGGCTCCTACAATGAGCAGTTCTTC
TRBV30	TRBD1	TRBJ2-5	few	CAWGQGLTTQYF	TGTGCCTGGGGACAGGGGTTAACGACCCAGTACTTC
TRBV9	TRBD1	TRBJ2-7	-	CASSLGTAGPYEQYF	TGTGCCAGCAGCTTAGGGACAGCTGGGCCCTACGAGCAGTACTTC
TRBV5-1	-	TRBJ2-7	-	CASSLVSSYEQYF	TGCGCCAGCAGCCTCGTTAGCTCCTACGAGCAGTACTTC
TRBV9	TRBD1	TRBJ2-2	-	CASSPTARGFDTGELFF	TGTGCCAGCAGCCCCACTGCCAGGGGGTTTGACACCGGGGAGCTGTTTTTT
TRBV4-1	-	TRBJ1-4	-	CASSQGPGDEKLFF	TGCGCCAGCAGCCAAGGTCCAGGCGATGAAAAACTGTTTTTT
TRBV30	TRBD2	TRBJ2-7	-	CAWDRGEGEQYF	TGTGCCTGGGATAGAGGGGAGGGCGAGCAGTACTTC
TRBV10-3	TRBD1	TRBJ1-4	-	CAISRTGDEKLFF	TGTGCCATCAGCAGGACAGGGGATGAAAAACTGTTTTTT
TRBV10-3	-	TRBJ2-1	-	CAIKLPDSNPDEQFF	TGTGCCATCAAACTCCCCGACAGTAACCCCGATGAGCAGTTCTTC
TRBV28	-	TRBJ2-1	few	CASSGPRLTWPAPGNEQFF	TGTGCCAGCAGTGGCCCGCGGTTAACCTGGCCGGCTCCGGGGAATGAGCAGTTCTTC
TRBV7-8	-	TRBJ2-6	-	CASSFSGGANVLTF	TGTGCCAGCAGTTTTTCGGGAGGGGCCAACGTCCTGACTTTC
TRBV4-2	-	TRBJ1-2	-	CASSQEHGGYGYTF	TGTGCCAGCAGCCAAGAACACGGGGGCTATGGCTACACCTTC
TRBV7-9	-	TRBJ2-7	-	CASSLLGLGVEQYF	TGTGCCAGCAGCCTATTGGGACTGGGCGTCGAGCAGTACTTC
TRBV29-1	-	TRBJ1-4	once	CSVRAGEKLFF	TGCAGCGTTAGGGCGGGAGAAAAACTGTTTTTT
TRBV6-5	TRBD1	TRBJ2-3	-	CARLDRALTDTQYF	TGTGCCAGATTGGACAGGGCCCTCACAGATACGCAGTATTTT
TRBV18	TRBD1	TRBJ2-2	-	CASSPKPTGSNTGELFF	TGTGCCAGCTCACCCAAGCCGACAGGGTCGAACACCGGGGAGCTGTTTTTT
TRBV7-9	TRBD1	TRBJ2-3	-	CASSVLWDRSTDTQYF	TGTGCCAGCAGCGTATTGTGGGACAGGTCCACAGATACGCAGTATTTT
TRBV5-6	-	TRBJ1-1	-	CASSLGGLNTEAFF	TGTGCCAGCAGCTTGGGGGGGCTAAACACTGAAGCTTTCTTT
TRBV5-5	TRBD2	TRBJ2-1	-	CASSLAGTSDEQFF	TGTGCCAGCAGCTTGGCTGGGACTAGCGATGAGCAGTTCTTC